These 23 T cell receptor beta chains were sequenced from one sample in a study of blood T cell repertoires in COVID-19. Profiling relied on immunoSEQ multiplex PCR, and the TCRdb table lists in-frame clones only, not all of them. The sample includes over 120,000 clones, 75% to 85% of them seen just once. The sample consisted of peripheral blood. Receptor source: a man aged 65 to 85 who had recovered from COVID-19.

The V and J genes are TRBV3-1 (or the pseudogene TRBV3-2) and TRBJ2-7; 11 bases are shared with TRBD2. The CDR3 covers 15 residues. The V gene's germline CDR1 is LGHDT and CDR2 YNNKEL (reference sequence). Losses at the gene ends were 4 bases for V and 12 bases for J; bases not matched to a gene: 14. The CDR3 protein is CASSPTSGSYESPYF. In nucleotides, the CDR3 is TGTGCCAGCAGCCCAACTAGCGGGAGTTACGAAAGTCCGTACTTC.

This sequence joins TRBV19 and TRBJ2-1; D perhaps matches TRBD2 (6 bases). Per the germline V gene, CDR1 is LNHDA and CDR2 is SQIVND (reference sequence). This CDR3 is 13 amino acids long. Deletions cut 5 bases from V and 4 bases from J, with 9 bases between. Here the CDR3 DNA reads TGTGCCAGTAGTGCAGGACTATACAATGAGCAGTTCTTC. Encoded protein: CASSAGLYNEQFF.

The chain links TRBV24-1 to TRBJ2-3; no definite D call. Deletions cut 3 bases from V and 1 base from J, with 4 bases between. The CDR3 covers 13 residues. The germline V gene encodes CDR1 KGHDR and CDR2 SFDVKD. The chain's CDR3 is CATSDPGTDTQYF. The CDR3 DNA reads as TGTGCCACCAGTGATCCGGGCACAGATACGCAGTATTTT.

This rearrangement joins TRBV5-1 to TRBJ2-1; 11 bases fit TRBD1. The J segment lost 8 bases and the V segment lost 4 bases, leaving 5 bases of the junction unmatched. CDR3 length equals 14 residues. Per germline, CDR1 SGHRS and CDR2 YFSETQ. The DNA of the CDR3 is TGCGCCAGCAGCGGCCGGACAGGGGGCTATGAGCAGTTCTTC. The encoded protein is CASSGRTGGYEQFF.

This chain links TRBV5-4 with TRBJ2-4, with TRBD1 matching 9 bases. Germline CDR1 reads SGHNT; CDR2 reads YYREEE (reference sequence). This CDR3 region has 16 residues. Trimming took 2 bases from V and 1 from J; bases not matched to a gene: 4. The CDR3 DNA sequence: TGTGCCAGCAGCTTAAAGACAGGGGGGGCCAAAAACATTCAGTACTTC. This encodes CASSLKTGGAKNIQYF.

This clone was seen only a few times. The chain carries TRBV5-1 and TRBJ2-1, with D tentatively TRBD2 (5 bases). With 2 bases removed from V and 6 bases from J, the gap between germline ends came to 15 bases. The CDR3 totals 15 residues. Germline values: CDR1 SGHRS, CDR2 YFSETQ. CDR3 in amino acids: CASSLDLLGGNEQFF. The CDR3 nucleotides read TGCGCCAGCAGCTTAGATTTACTAGGCGGCAATGAGCAGTTCTTC.

CDR3 DNA sequence: TGTGCCAGCAGCCCCGGGACAGGGAAGGGCAATCAGCCCCAGCATTTT. Translating it yields CASSPGTGKGNQPQHF. The chain carries TRBV5-6 and TRBJ1-5; 9 nucleotides align to TRBD1. Germline V gives CDR1 SGHDT, CDR2 YYEEEE. With V trimmed by 4 bases and J by 2 bases, 7 bases remained unmatched. The CDR3 covers 16 residues.

This clone came up once. This rearrangement joins TRBV27 to TRBJ2-1; maybe TRBD2 (6 bases). Trimming cost V 5 bases and J 3 bases, with 17 bases left between them. This CDR3 spans 16 amino acids. Germline loops: CDR1 MNHEY, CDR2 SMNVEV (reference sequence). The CDR3 region is CASSPGTSFIYNEQFF. In nucleotides, the CDR3 is TGTGCCAGCAGTCCCGGAACTAGCTTCATCTACAATGAGCAGTTCTTC.

This chain joins TRBV7-8 and TRBJ2-1; 9 bases map to TRBD2. Per germline, CDR1 SGHVS and CDR2 FQNEAQ. CDR3 length: 13 residues. With V trimmed by 6 bases and J by 8 bases, 5 bases remained unmatched. The CDR3 DNA sequence: TGTGCCAGCAGGCCGGGACTAGCTGATGAGCAGTTCTTC. Amino acid sequence: CASRPGLADEQFF.

V usage is TRBV12-5 and J usage is TRBJ1-5; 7 nucleotides agree with TRBD1. J gave up 2 bases and V 0 bases, and 4 bases lay outside the gene matches. The CDR3 is made up of 16 amino acids. CDR1 LGHNT and CDR2 FRNRAP come from the germline V gene. The CDR3 here is CASGLVLGQGNQPQHF. The CDR3 nucleotides are TGTGCTAGTGGTTTGGTACTAGGACAGGGCAATCAGCCCCAGCATTTT.

V usage is TRBV7-3 and J usage is TRBJ2-2; D remains unclear. V was cut by 1 base and J by 4 bases, with 13 bases left in between. There are 16 residues in the CDR3. Germline CDR1 reads SGHTA; CDR2 reads FQGTGA. In nucleotides, the CDR3 is TGTGCCAGCAGCTTAAGGCCTCAGACTCTCACCGGGGAGCTGTTTTTT. Amino acid sequence: CASSLRPQTLTGELFF.

This chain links TRBV6-2 or TRBV6-3 with TRBJ2-7; D is unresolved. The CDR3 length is 14 residues. Germline values: CDR1 MNHEY, CDR2 SVGEGT. Trimming pared 3 bases from V and 0 bases from J, leaving 9 bases between. The CDR3 region has the DNA TGTGCCAGCAGTTATTTGGAGAGCTCCTACGAGCAGTACTTC. Its translation: CASSYLESSYEQYF.

In its sample, this clone was seen a few times. CDR3 coding DNA: TGCGCCTCGTCCGGGACAGTAACGTACAATGAGCAGTTCTTC. Protein product: CASSGTVTYNEQFF. The chain employs TRBV5-1 and TRBJ2-1; 7 bases are a match to TRBD1. The germline gives CDR1 SGHRS, CDR2 YFSETQ. The ends lost 10 bases at V and 4 bases at J; junction bases unmatched: 11. This CDR3 comprises 14 residues.

V is TRBV5-4 and J is TRBJ2-7, with 9 bases matching TRBD1. The length of the CDR3 is 17 residues. Trimming took 4 bases from V and 0 from J; bases not matched to a gene: 11. Germline assignment: CDR1 SGHNT and CDR2 YYREEE (reference sequence). CDR3 bases: TGTGCCAGCAGCAGTGAAGGGACAGGGCGATCCTCCTACGAGCAGTACTTC. It specifies CASSSEGTGRSSYEQYF.

The rearrangement links TRBV18 to TRBJ1-1; 10 bases match TRBD1. CDR1 is KGHSH, CDR2 LQKENI, per germline. With 1 base clipped from V and 0 bases from J, the junction kept 5 bases outside the gene matches. This CDR3 comprises 17 residues. The CDR3 is CASSPRTGGSMNTEAFF. CDR3 nucleotide sequence: TGTGCCAGCTCACCACGGACAGGGGGTTCTATGAACACTGAAGCTTTCTTT.

V usage is TRBV11-2 and J usage is TRBJ2-7; D perhaps matches TRBD1 (6 bases). V gave up 4 bases and J gave up 3 bases, with 19 bases separating them. The CDR3 runs 16 residues. Germline V gene data show CDR1 as SGHAT and CDR2 as FQNNGV. CDR3 sequence reads: CASSSLRYRAGYEQYF. The DNA for the CDR3 is TGTGCCAGCAGCTCGTTGCGGTACAGGGCGGGCTACGAGCAGTACTTC.

This clone was seen a few times. The chain couples TRBV20-1 to TRBJ1-5; no clear D gene. CDR1 DFQATT and CDR2 SNEGSKA come from the germline V gene (reference sequence). V was clipped by 3 bases and J by 1 base, with 10 bases between them. The CDR3 has 14 amino acids. The CDR3 here is CSASEGGSNQPQHF. CDR3 nucleotides: TGCAGTGCTAGTGAGGGAGGGAGCAATCAGCCCCAGCATTTT.

The rearrangement uses TRBV27 and TRBJ1-1; D not resolved. The CDR3 sequence is 15 residues long. Per the germline V gene, CDR1 is MNHEY and CDR2 is SMNVEV (reference sequence). V shed 6 bases and J shed 1 base, with 15 bases lying between them. The CDR3: CASSSDLGRNTEAFF. The CDR3 bases are TGTGCCAGCAGCTCCGACCTGGGCCGGAACACTGAAGCTTTCTTT.

V gene TRBV7-3 combines with J gene TRBJ2-1, with 10 bases lining up with TRBD1. Germline-derived CDR1 and CDR2 are SGHTA and FQGTGA. V trimming: 2 bases; J trimming: 10 bases; junction bases outside the gene matches: 11. This CDR3 contains 16 residues. The CDR3 DNA sequence: TGTGCCAGCAGCTTAGTTGGGACAGGGGATCTGGCGGAGCAGTTCTTC. Translation gives CASSLVGTGDLAEQFF.

In this sample, this clone turned up many times. The J gene is TRBJ2-7, the V gene TRBV19, with TRBD2 as a possible D gene (5 bases). Germline lookup yields CDR1 LNHDA and CDR2 SQIVND (reference sequence). The CDR3 is 11 residues long. The germline V and J ends were trimmed by 4 bases and 7 bases, with 8 bases remaining between them. CDR3 amino acids: CASSTPGEQYF. CDR3 DNA sequence: TGTGCCAGTAGTACCCCGGGGGAGCAGTACTTC. Based on the CDR3 plus reference TRBV19 and TRBJ2-7, the full variable domain is DGGITQSPKYLFRKEGQNVTLSCEQNLNHDAMYWYRQDPGQGLRLIYYSQIVNDFQKGDIAEGYSVSREKKESFPLTVTSAQKNPTAFYLCASSTPGEQYFGPGTRLTVT.

This clone was found a few times. J is TRBJ2-5 and V is TRBV6-5; 7 nucleotides line up with TRBD1. Germline V gene data show CDR1 as MNHEY and CDR2 as SVGAGI. There are 15 residues in the CDR3. V shed 4 bases and J 9 bases; nucleotides not matched to a gene: 14. Here the CDR3 reads CASSFSWDGQGAQYF. The CDR3 DNA follows: TGTGCCAGCAGTTTCTCCTGGGATGGCCAGGGGGCCCAGTACTTC.

Here the CDR3 reads CASSSLQGGAFF. The DNA for the CDR3 is TGTGCCAGCAGTTCGCTCCAGGGGGGAGCTTTCTTT. This chain joins TRBV6-5 and TRBJ1-1, with 7 nucleotides matching TRBD1. This CDR3 has 12 residues. The V gene's germline CDR1 is MNHEY and CDR2 SVGAGI. V lost 4 bases and J lost 10; bases outside the gene matches: 6.

This chain links TRBV27 with TRBJ1-1, with D possibly being TRBD1 (6 bases). With 5 bases removed from V and 6 bases from J, the gap between germline ends came to 10 bases. Germline V gives CDR1 MNHEY, CDR2 SMNVEV (reference sequence). The CDR3 is made up of 12 amino acids. The DNA for the CDR3 is TGTGCCAGCAGTCCGGGGGGGCCTGAAGCTTTCTTT. Translating gives CASSPGGPEAFF.